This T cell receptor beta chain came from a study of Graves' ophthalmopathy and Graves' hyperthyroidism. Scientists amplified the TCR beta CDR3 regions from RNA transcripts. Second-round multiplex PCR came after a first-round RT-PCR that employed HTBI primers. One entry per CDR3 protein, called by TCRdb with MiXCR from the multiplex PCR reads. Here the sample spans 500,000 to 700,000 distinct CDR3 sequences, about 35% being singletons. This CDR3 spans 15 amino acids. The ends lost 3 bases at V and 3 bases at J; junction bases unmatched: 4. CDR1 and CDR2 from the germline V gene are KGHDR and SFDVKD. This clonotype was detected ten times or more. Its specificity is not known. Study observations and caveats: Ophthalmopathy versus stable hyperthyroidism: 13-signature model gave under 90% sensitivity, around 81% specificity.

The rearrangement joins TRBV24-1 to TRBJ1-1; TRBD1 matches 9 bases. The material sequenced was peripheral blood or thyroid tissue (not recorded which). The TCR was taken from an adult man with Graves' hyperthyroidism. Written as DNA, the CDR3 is TGTGCCACCAGTGATGGGACAGGGTACCACACTGAAGCTTTCTTT. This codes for CATSDGTGYHTEAFF.